This TCR beta chain originates from a study of PD-L1 blockade in urothelial cancer. Study-wide results and caveats: Below-median pretreatment blood TCR clonality predicted better survival.

Some clones are missing from TCRdb's copy, which holds only in-frame ones; the method was immunoSEQ multiplex PCR. This sample carries more than 35,000 clones, approximately 78% of them seen once, and the ten largest clones take 3.2%. Per-patient samples, pretreatment and on-treatment, numbered 1 to 8. This clone was seen a single time. The antigen is undetermined. J lost 7 bases, V lost 10 bases, and 18 bases had no gene match. Germline V gene sequence: CDR1 SGHVS, CDR2 FQNEAQ. The CDR3 consists of 15 residues. This specimen consisted of PBMCs, obtained around atezolizumab (anti-PD-L1) treatment. The chain links TRBV7-8 to TRBJ1-2, with TRBD1 identical over 7 bases. This TCR came from a man between 70 and 80 years old with urothelial cancer. The CDR3 spells CATRVLTGVGGGYTF. The CDR3 coding sequence is TGTGCCACCCGCGTCCTTACAGGGGTTGGAGGTGGCTACACCTTC. The full variable domain, its missing parts supplied by reference TRBV7-8 and TRBJ1-2, is GAGVSQSPRYKVAKRGQDVALRCDPISGHVSLFWYQQALGQGPEFLTYFQNEAQLDKSGLPSDRFFAERPEGSVSTLKIQRTQQEDSAVYLCATRVLTGVGGGYTFGSGTRLTVV.